The T cell receptor (beta chain) described here comes from a study of T cells in Graves' hyperthyroidism and ophthalmopathy. Trimming pared 2 bases from V and 5 bases from J, leaving 15 bases between. The CDR3 spans 15 residues. Germline CDR1 is KGHSH and CDR2 is LQKENI. The authors took PBMCs from 10 ml fresh peripheral blood. It was RNA transcripts that yielded the amplified TCR beta CDR3 regions. The primer set for the first-round RT-PCR of the TCR CDR3 was HTBI. TCRdb processed the multiplex PCR reads anew with MiXCR; each CDR3 protein has one entry. The data show about 260,000 distinct CDR3 sequences, with 15% to 20% seen just once and about 29% held by the top ten. Study-level results: Most thyroid-expanded clonotypes above 0.001 were also found in blood.

At least ten counts were recorded for this clonotype. Its antigen remains unidentified. The clonotype comes from a woman between 18 and 29 years old with Graves' ophthalmopathy. The sample consisted of blood. The V gene is TRBV18, the J gene TRBJ1-2, with a possible D match to TRBD1 (5 bases). The CDR3: CASSPTGTTPYGYTF. CDR3 coding DNA: TGTGCCAGCTCACCAACGGGGACTACCCCTTATGGCTACACCTTC.